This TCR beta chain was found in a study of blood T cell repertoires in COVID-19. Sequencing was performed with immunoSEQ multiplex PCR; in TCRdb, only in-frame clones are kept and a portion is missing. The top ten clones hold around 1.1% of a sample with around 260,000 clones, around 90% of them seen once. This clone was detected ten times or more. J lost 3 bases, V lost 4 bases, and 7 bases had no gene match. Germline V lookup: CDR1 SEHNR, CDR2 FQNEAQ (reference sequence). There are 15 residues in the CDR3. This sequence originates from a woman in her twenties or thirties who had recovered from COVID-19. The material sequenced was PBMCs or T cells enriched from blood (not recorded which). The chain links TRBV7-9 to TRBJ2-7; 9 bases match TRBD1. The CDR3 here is CASSSEGQGVYEQYF. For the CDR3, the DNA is TGTGCCAGCAGCTCGGAGGGACAGGGAGTCTACGAGCAGTACTTC.